Shown below are 3 T cell receptor beta chains from a single sample sequenced in a study of OX40 agonist ivuxolimab in advanced cancers. The library was obtained by the immunoSEQ multiplex PCR assay. Here the immuneACCESS table is served through TCRdb, limited to in-frame sequences with V and J called. Missing clones are a known gap in these copies; in checked studies unresolved V genes cover under half, and the rest lacks a known reason. In all, the sample holds 100,000 to 150,000 clones, and 85% to 95% of those were seen once. The top ten clones comprise more than 1% of the sample. Sequencing was performed on CD4+ or CD8+ T cells sorted from blood, taken in a trial of the OX40 agonist ivuxolimab. The receptors stem from an adult with an advanced solid tumor such as melanoma, head and neck, liver or kidney cancer.

The genes are TRBV7-9 and TRBJ1-2; D gene unclear. The V gene lost 2 bases and the J gene lost 3 bases, with 16 bases spanning the gap. Germline-derived CDR1 and CDR2 are SEHNR and FQNEAQ (reference sequence). The CDR3 has 16 amino acids. This chain's CDR3 is CASSLPIKDGYYGYTF. Written as DNA, the CDR3 is TGTGCCAGCAGCTTACCTATAAAGGACGGTTACTATGGCTACACCTTC.

J is TRBJ2-7 and V is TRBV19; 8 bases map to TRBD2. Germline values: CDR1 LNHDA, CDR2 SQIVND (reference sequence). This CDR3 region has 18 residues. Trimming at V came to 5 bases and at J to 0 bases, leaving 15 bases not matched to a gene. CDR3 in amino acids: CASSASLGAGGLSYEQYF. In DNA form, the CDR3 reads TGTGCCAGTAGTGCCTCGCTGGGGGCGGGAGGCCTCTCCTACGAGCAGTACTTC.

The chain combines TRBV11-3 with TRBJ2-7; 7 nucleotides match TRBD1. CDR3 length: 14 residues. V shed 5 bases and J 0 bases; nucleotides not matched to a gene: 4. The germline V gene has CDR1 SGHNT and CDR2 YENEEA. As DNA, the CDR3 is TGTGCCAGCAGCCGGGACAGCCTCTCCTACGAGCAGTACTTC. Its translation: CASSRDSLSYEQYF.